A single sample is the source of the 15 T cell receptor beta chains below, sequenced in a study of T cells in Graves' hyperthyroidism and ophthalmopathy. The investigators amplified TCR beta CDR3 regions from RNA transcripts. TCR CDR3 regions were first amplified by RT-PCR with HTBI primers. TCRdb redid the calling of the multiplex PCR reads with MiXCR, one entry per CDR3 protein. The sample consists of some 420,000 distinct CDR3 sequences, about an eighth of them appearing once. Sequenced input: blood. These receptors were obtained from a woman aged 18-30 years with Graves' hyperthyroidism.

This clonotype was seen a few times. The chain employs TRBV6-1 and TRBJ2-4; 13 bases fit TRBD2. The junction had 2 bases not matched to a gene; V was cut back by 5 bases and J by 4 bases. The CDR3 contains 15 residues. CDR1 MNHNS and CDR2 SASEGT come from the germline V gene. The CDR3 DNA follows: TGTGCCAGCAGTCCGACTAGCGGGGGGAAAAACATTCAGTACTTC. The encoded protein is CASSPTSGGKNIQYF.

In its sample, this clonotype ranks as medium-sized (0.01 to 0.1%). This chain uses TRBV20-1 with TRBJ2-3, with TRBD1 matching 8 bases. CDR1 is DFQATT and CDR2 is SNEGSKA in the germline V gene (reference sequence). V dropped 6 bases and J dropped 3; count of bases not matched to a gene: 5. The CDR3 has 13 amino acids. Here the CDR3 DNA reads TGCAGTGCGGATGGACAGGGAACAGATACGCAGTATTTT. Translated: CSADGQGTDTQYF.

Many counts were recorded for this clonotype. The chain employs TRBV27 and TRBJ2-1, with 7 nucleotides matching TRBD2. The J segment lost 8 bases and the V segment lost 4 bases, leaving 20 bases of the junction unmatched. Germline CDR1 reads MNHEY; CDR2 reads SMNVEV (reference sequence). The CDR3 contains 18 residues. The CDR3 is CASSSPTVRESPSDEQFF. The CDR3 nucleotides are TGTGCCAGCAGTTCCCCGACTGTGCGGGAGAGCCCCTCGGATGAGCAGTTCTTC.

This clonotype was detected only once. This chain joins TRBV11-2 and TRBJ2-7; 11 bases are a match to TRBD2. In germline, CDR1 is SGHAT, CDR2 FQNNGV. The J segment lost 7 bases and the V segment lost 2 bases, leaving 7 bases of the junction unmatched. This CDR3 has 15 amino acids. The CDR3 here is CASSLLRLAGWEQYF. The CDR3 DNA reads as TGTGCCAGCAGCTTACTGCGACTAGCGGGATGGGAGCAGTACTTC.

As regards this clonotype: This clone may be a read error of a much larger clone one base away. CDR3 protein: CASSTSGLAGAVDTQYF. For the CDR3, the DNA is TGTGCCAGCAGTACTTCCGGACTAGCGGGAGCCGTAGATACGCAGTATTTT. V is TRBV2 and J is TRBJ2-3; TRBD2 matches 13 bases. From germline, CDR1 is SNHLY and CDR2 FYNNEI. This CDR3 is 17 amino acids long. The V segment lost 5 bases and the J segment 5 bases; nucleotides outside the gene matches: 10.

This clonotype was seen many times. The chain joins TRBV28 to TRBJ1-1; D is undetermined. CDR1 is MDHEN, CDR2 SYDVKM, per germline. This CDR3 is built from 13 residues. The V gene lost 4 bases and the J gene lost 0 bases, with 6 bases spanning the gap. CDR3 DNA sequence: TGTGCCAGCAGTTCCCCTTTGAACACTGAAGCTTTCTTT. As protein: CASSSPLNTEAFF. The full variable domain, completed using reference TRBV28 and TRBJ1-1, is DVKVTQSSRYLVKRTGEKVFLECVQDMDHENMFWYRQDPGLGLRLIYFSYDVKMKEKGDIPEGYSVSREKKERFSLILESASTNQTSMYLCASSSPLNTEAFFGQGTRLTVV.

This clonotype was observed many times. V and J are TRBV11-2 and TRBJ2-7, with 7 bases that match TRBD1. V lost 8 bases to trimming and J lost 0 bases; unmatched junction nucleotides: 10. Germline CDR1 SGHAT, CDR2 FQNNGV. The CDR3 is 15 amino acids. The CDR3 region is CASASGTVVSYEQYF. The CDR3 DNA reads TGTGCCAGCGCGTCCGGGACAGTCGTCTCCTACGAGCAGTACTTC. The variable domain in full, completed from reference TRBV11-2 and TRBJ2-7, reads EAGVAQSPRYKIIEKRQSVAFWCNPISGHATLYWYQQILGQGPKLLIQFQNNGVVDDSQLPKDRFSAERLKGVDSTLKIQPAKLEDSAVYLCASASGTVVSYEQYFGPGTRLTVT.

This chain uses TRBV6-2 or TRBV6-3 with TRBJ2-7; the match to TRBD2 covers 9 bases. The CDR3 sequence is 14 residues long. In germline, CDR1 is MNHEY, CDR2 SVGEGT. The trim removed 8 bases at V and 7 bases at J, leaving 12 bases unmatched. CDR3 sequence reads: CASGPVAGVGEQYF. The CDR3 bases are TGTGCCAGCGGTCCAGTAGCGGGAGTGGGGGAGCAGTACTTC.

The gene calls are TRBV20-1 and TRBJ1-1; no firm D call. The CDR3 covers 19 residues. Per the germline V gene, CDR1 is DFQATT and CDR2 is SNEGSKA (reference sequence). Trimming took 4 bases from V and 1 from J, leaving 28 bases between them. CDR3 region: CSAISLDPKQFRKNTEAFF. In DNA, the CDR3 is TGCAGTGCTATTTCTCTGGATCCGAAACAATTCAGGAAGAACACTGAAGCTTTCTTT.

This clonotype was detected many times. The gene calls are TRBV11-2 and TRBJ2-3; D may be TRBD1 or TRBD2 (5 bases each). Trimming stripped 1 base from V and 0 bases from J, with 8 bases between. The CDR3 consists of 15 residues. Germline CDR1 and CDR2: SGHAT and FQNNGV. CDR3 amino acids: CASSLAGRSTDTQYF. The CDR3 bases are TGTGCCAGCAGCTTAGCGGGACGGAGCACAGATACGCAGTATTTT. The full variable domain, its missing parts supplied by reference TRBV11-2 and TRBJ2-3, is EAGVAQSPRYKIIEKRQSVAFWCNPISGHATLYWYQQILGQGPKLLIQFQNNGVVDDSQLPKDRFSAERLKGVDSTLKIQPAKLEDSAVYLCASSLAGRSTDTQYFGPGTRLTVL.

This clonotype occurred many times. This chain joins TRBV15 and TRBJ2-5; D might be TRBD1 (6 bases). The CDR3 extends over 15 amino acids. Between the trimmed V and J ends, which lost 0 bases and 2 bases, there was a span of 10 bases. CDR1 is LNHNV and CDR2 is YYDKDF in the germline V gene (reference sequence). Here the CDR3 reads CATSRDGQGQETQYF. DNA for the CDR3: TGTGCCACCAGCAGAGATGGGCAGGGGCAAGAGACCCAGTACTTC.

Regarding this clonotype: This CDR3 is missing its conserved last phenylalanine or tryptophan, likely due to a read error. V usage is TRBV27 and J usage is TRBJ1-1; D is unclear. Trimming left V 2 bases short and J 2 bases short, with 6 bases between. CDR3 length: 13 amino acids. CDR1 MNHEY and CDR2 SMNVEV come from the germline V gene (reference sequence). The CDR3 DNA follows: TGTGCCAGCAGTTTACTGGGAAACACTGAAGCTTTCTCT. Amino acid sequence: CASSLLGNTEAFS.

This clonotype was counted many times. V is TRBV11-2 and J is TRBJ2-7, with D perhaps assigned TRBD1 or TRBD2 (6 bases each). CDR1 is SGHAT and CDR2 is FQNNGV in the germline V gene. CDR3 length: 14 amino acids. V was trimmed by 4 bases and J by 7 bases, leaving 17 bases between them. CDR3 sequence reads: CASSSVGGRWEQYF. The CDR3 nucleotides are TGTGCCAGCAGCTCCGTGGGGGGCAGGTGGGAGCAGTACTTC.

The chain carries TRBV27 and TRBJ2-7, with a weak D call TRBD1 (6 bases). The length of the CDR3 is 13 residues. Deletions cut 6 bases from V and 5 bases from J, with 14 bases between. Germline CDR1 reads MNHEY; CDR2 reads SMNVEV (reference sequence). The DNA for the CDR3 is TGTGCCAGCAGCCCGCGACGGACAGACGAGCAGTACTTC. This encodes CASSPRRTDEQYF.

This clonotype was seen repeatedly, ten times or more. The chain links TRBV7-2 to TRBJ2-5; 14 bases are shared with TRBD2. This CDR3 has 16 residues. The V and J ends lost 5 bases and 5 bases, in that order; junction bases with no gene match: 7. CDR1 and CDR2 from the germline V gene are SGHTA and FQGNSA. CDR3 residues: CASSPPGTSGSETQYF. CDR3 DNA sequence: TGTGCCAGCAGCCCCCCCGGGACTAGCGGGAGTGAGACCCAGTACTTC.